The 13 T cell receptor beta chains given below trace back to one sample, sequenced in a study of Ad26.COV2.S vaccination and SARS-CoV-2 variants. Profiled with immunoSEQ multiplex PCR; TCRdb holds only in-frame clones, not every one. The table has about 350,000 clones, about 85% seen once. This sample's treatment: some 19 received Ad26.COV2.S at low or high dose, single or two shots; several received placebo; per-sample allocation not given. Vaccine and placebo recipients were sampled on day 63 after the first injection. The source material was peripheral blood, sampled in a trial of Ad26.COV2.S vaccine versus placebo. The receptor source for this set is a person aged 18 to 65 who received the Ad26.COV2.S COVID-19 vaccine or a placebo.

V gene TRBV6-5 combines with J gene TRBJ1-3; D is undetermined. In germline, CDR1 is MNHEY, CDR2 SVGAGI. The V end was cut by 6 bases, the J end by 4 bases, with 7 bases between. CDR3 length: 12 amino acids. The CDR3 sequence: CASRTRGNTIYF. The CDR3 coding sequence is TGTGCCAGCAGGACAAGGGGAAACACCATATATTTT.

The CDR3 region is CATSDSAQETQYF. The CDR3 coding sequence is TGTGCCACCAGTGATTCAGCTCAAGAGACCCAGTACTTC. The chain uses TRBV24-1 and TRBJ2-5; no clear D. Germline lookup yields CDR1 KGHDR and CDR2 SFDVKD. The V gene lost 2 bases and the J gene lost 2 bases, with 5 bases spanning the gap. The CDR3 is made up of 13 amino acids.

This clone appeared once. The rearrangement joins TRBV19 to TRBJ2-2; D call uncertain. Germline-derived CDR1 and CDR2 are LNHDA and SQIVND (reference sequence). Trimming took off 3 bases at V and 8 bases at J, with 10 bases between the two ends. The CDR3 has 13 amino acids. CDR3: CASSMALMGELFF. The CDR3 region has the DNA TGTGCCAGTAGTATGGCATTAATGGGGGAGCTGTTTTTT.

This clone occurred a few times. V gene TRBV7-8 combines with J gene TRBJ1-2, with 8 bases identical to TRBD1. The length of the CDR3 is 16 residues. The trim removed 6 bases at V and 4 bases at J, leaving 13 bases unmatched. Germline CDR1 reads SGHVS; CDR2 reads FQNEAQ. This CDR3 is CASRANPGQVVYGYTF. In DNA form, the CDR3 reads TGTGCCAGCAGGGCCAATCCGGGACAGGTCGTCTATGGCTACACCTTC.

The V gene is TRBV14, the J gene TRBJ2-2; D not certain. Deletions cut 1 base from V and 3 bases from J, with 6 bases between. Germline CDR1 is SGHDN and CDR2 is FVKESK. The CDR3 spans 14 residues. In DNA, the CDR3 is TGTGCCAGCAGCCAAGGCAGGTACACCGGGGAGCTGTTTTTT. This codes for CASSQGRYTGELFF.

This clone was observed once. V and J are TRBV15 and TRBJ2-2; 9 nucleotides match TRBD1. The germline V gene has CDR1 LNHNV and CDR2 YYDKDF (reference sequence). CDR3 length equals 17 residues. V gave up 3 bases and J gave up 3 bases; unmatched junction bases: 8. CDR3 loop: CATSSPQGQGHTGELFF. Here the CDR3 DNA reads TGTGCCACCAGCAGCCCCCAGGGACAGGGCCACACCGGGGAGCTGTTTTTT.

This chain joins TRBV5-4 and TRBJ1-1; a possible D gene is TRBD1 (5 bases). Germline V gene data show CDR1 as SGHNT and CDR2 as YYREEE (reference sequence). The V end lost 2 bases, the J end lost 9 bases, and 14 bases lay between the germline ends. The CDR3 is 13 amino acids. The DNA for the CDR3 is TGTGCCAGCAGCTTAGGGGAGGGAATTCAAGCTTTCTTT. Protein: CASSLGEGIQAFF.

A remark on this clone: Sequence at one end of the junction differs from germline and may be a read error. The genes are TRBV7-8 and TRBJ1-5; 12 nucleotides line up with TRBD1. Germline V CDR1 and CDR2: SGHVS, FQNEAQ. CDR3 length equals 18 residues. This CDR3 is CASSIAPRDRGPSQPQHF. The CDR3 DNA sequence: TGTGCCAGCAGCATAGCCCCCCGGGACAGGGGGCCTAGCCAGCCCCAGCATTTT.

This chain joins TRBV10-3 and TRBJ2-3; 8 bases are a match to TRBD2. CDR3 size: 15 residues. The V gene's germline CDR1 is ENHRY and CDR2 SYGVKD. V was pared by 6 bases and J by 4 bases, with 9 bases of the junction left unmatched. For the CDR3, the DNA is TGTGCCATCAGAGAGGGCGCGGGGGGCCCAGATACGCAGTATTTT. Amino acids: CAIREGAGGPDTQYF.

The chain carries TRBV5-4 and TRBJ2-7; 8 bases fit TRBD2. Germline values: CDR1 SGHNT, CDR2 YYREEE (reference sequence). This CDR3 spans 15 amino acids. V was pared by 0 bases and J by 1 base, with 3 bases of the junction left unmatched. DNA of the CDR3: TGTGCCAGCAGCTTGGCTAGCGGGCCGTCCTACGAGCAGTACTTC. Translation gives CASSLASGPSYEQYF.

The V and J genes are TRBV2 and TRBJ2-7, with 7 bases identical to TRBD1. Per the germline V gene, CDR1 is SNHLY and CDR2 is FYNNEI. V shed 6 bases and J 5 bases; nucleotides not matched to a gene: 7. This CDR3 is 13 amino acids long. The CDR3, as DNA: TGTGCCAGCAGGCCGACAGGGTTCCACGAGCAGTACTTC. Translation gives CASRPTGFHEQYF.

The rearrangement links TRBV30 to TRBJ2-3, with a weak D call TRBD2 (6 bases). The germline V gene encodes CDR1 GTSNPN and CDR2 SVGIG (reference sequence). CDR3 length: 14 residues. V was cut by 5 bases and J by 2 bases, with 14 bases left in between. The CDR3 DNA reads as TGTGCCTGGGGGGGAGGTTTCAACACAGATACGCAGTATTTT. It is translated as CAWGGGFNTDTQYF.

The chain employs TRBV15 and TRBJ1-3, with TRBD1 as a possible D gene (6 bases). CDR1 and CDR2 from the germline V gene are LNHNV and YYDKDF (reference sequence). The CDR3 runs to 17 residues. V was trimmed by 2 bases and J by 1 base, leaving 15 bases between them. The DNA for the CDR3 is TGTGCCACCAGCAGATCAACACAGGGTCTTTCTGGAAACACCATATATTTT. As protein: CATSRSTQGLSGNTIYF.